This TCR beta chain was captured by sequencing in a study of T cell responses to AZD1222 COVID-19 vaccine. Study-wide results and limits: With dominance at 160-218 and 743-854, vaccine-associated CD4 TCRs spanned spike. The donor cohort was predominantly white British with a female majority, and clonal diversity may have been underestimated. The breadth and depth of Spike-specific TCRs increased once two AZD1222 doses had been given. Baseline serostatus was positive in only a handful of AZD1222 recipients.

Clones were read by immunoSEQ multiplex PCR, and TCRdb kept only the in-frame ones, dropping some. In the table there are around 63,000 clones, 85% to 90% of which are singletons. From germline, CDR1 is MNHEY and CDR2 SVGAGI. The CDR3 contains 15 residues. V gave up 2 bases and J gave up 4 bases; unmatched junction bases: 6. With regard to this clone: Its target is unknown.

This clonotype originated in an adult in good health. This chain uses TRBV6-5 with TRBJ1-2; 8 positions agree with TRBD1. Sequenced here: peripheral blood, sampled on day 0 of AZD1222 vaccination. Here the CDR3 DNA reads TGTGCCAGCAGTTACAGTCGGACAGGGCTCTATGGCTACACCTTC. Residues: CASSYSRTGLYGYTF.